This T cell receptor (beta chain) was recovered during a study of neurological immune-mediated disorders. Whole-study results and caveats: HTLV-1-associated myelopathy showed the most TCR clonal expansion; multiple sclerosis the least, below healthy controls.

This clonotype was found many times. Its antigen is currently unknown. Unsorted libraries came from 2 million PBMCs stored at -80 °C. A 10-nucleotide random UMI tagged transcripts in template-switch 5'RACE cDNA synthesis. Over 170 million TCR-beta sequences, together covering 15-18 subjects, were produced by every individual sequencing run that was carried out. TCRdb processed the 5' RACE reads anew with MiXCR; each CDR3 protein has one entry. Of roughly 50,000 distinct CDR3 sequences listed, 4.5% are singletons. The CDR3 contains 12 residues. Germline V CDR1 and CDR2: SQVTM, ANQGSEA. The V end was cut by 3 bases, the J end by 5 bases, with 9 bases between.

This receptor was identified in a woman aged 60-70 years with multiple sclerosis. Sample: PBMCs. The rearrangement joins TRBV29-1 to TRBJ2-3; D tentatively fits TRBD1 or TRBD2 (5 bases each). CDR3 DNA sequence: TGCAGCGTTGAGAGGGGTCAAGATACGCAGTATTTT. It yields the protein CSVERGQDTQYF.